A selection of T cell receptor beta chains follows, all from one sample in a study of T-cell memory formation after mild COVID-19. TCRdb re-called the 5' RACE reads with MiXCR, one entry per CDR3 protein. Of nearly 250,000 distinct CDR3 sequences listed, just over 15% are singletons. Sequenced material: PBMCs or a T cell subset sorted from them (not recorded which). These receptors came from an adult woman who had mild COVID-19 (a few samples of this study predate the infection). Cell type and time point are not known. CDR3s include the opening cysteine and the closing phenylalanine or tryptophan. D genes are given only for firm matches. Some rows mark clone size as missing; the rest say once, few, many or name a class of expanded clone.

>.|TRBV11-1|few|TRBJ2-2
CASSLMQVVTGELFF
TGTGCCAGCAGCTTAATGCAGGTTGTCACCGGGGAGCTGTTTTTT
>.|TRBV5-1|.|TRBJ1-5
CASSPRGDSNQPQHF
TGCGCCAGCAGCCCCCGCGGTGATAGCAATCAGCCCCAGCATTTT
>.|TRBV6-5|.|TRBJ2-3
CASSSPGYTQYF
TGTGCCAGCAGTTCCCCGGGATATACGCAGTATTTT
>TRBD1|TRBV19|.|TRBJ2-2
CASSSDRGPGGGELFF
TGTGCCAGTAGTTCGGACAGGGGGCCGGGCGGCGGGGAGCTGTTTTTT
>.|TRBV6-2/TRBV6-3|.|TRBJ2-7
CASSSLRTAYEQYF
TGTGCCAGCAGTTCCCTTCGTACAGCCTACGAGCAGTACTTC
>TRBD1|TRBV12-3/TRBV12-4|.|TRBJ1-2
CASSLEGALGYTF
TGTGCCAGCAGTTTAGAGGGGGCGTTAGGCTACACCTTC
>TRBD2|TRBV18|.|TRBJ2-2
CASSLTSGSAGELFF
TGTGCCAGCTCGTTGACTAGCGGCTCGGCCGGGGAGCTGTTTTTT
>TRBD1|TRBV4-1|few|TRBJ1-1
CASSQGLQGINTEAFF
TGCGCCAGCAGCCAAGGGTTACAGGGGATAAACACTGAAGCTTTCTTT
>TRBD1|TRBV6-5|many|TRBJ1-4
CASKTDGQGGEKLFF
TGTGCCAGCAAGACGGATGGACAGGGGGGCGAAAAACTGTTTTTT
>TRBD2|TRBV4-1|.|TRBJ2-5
CASSQDLSGTQETQYF
TGCGCCAGCAGCCAAGATCTCAGCGGGACGCAAGAGACCCAGTACTTC
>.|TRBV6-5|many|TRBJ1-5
CASSYTGSFSPQHF
TGTGCCAGCAGTTACACAGGCTCTTTTTCGCCCCAGCATTTT
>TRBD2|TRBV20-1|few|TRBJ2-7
CSARRAPGAGGIEQYF
TGCAGTGCTAGGCGAGCCCCCGGGGCGGGGGGGATAGAGCAGTACTTC
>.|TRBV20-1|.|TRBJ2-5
CSAEVGVSLETQYF
TGCAGTGCTGAAGTGGGAGTTTCCCTCGAGACCCAGTACTTC
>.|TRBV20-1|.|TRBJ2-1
CSASGTTSNEQFF
TGCAGTGCGTCCGGGACAACGAGCAATGAGCAGTTCTTC
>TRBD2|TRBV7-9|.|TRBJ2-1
CASSPQGAGGNRQFF
TGTGCCAGCAGTCCCCAGGGTGCGGGAGGGAACCGGCAGTTCTTC
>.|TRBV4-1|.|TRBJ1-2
CASSQGAAFYGYTF
TGCGCCAGCAGCCAAGGGGCGGCCTTCTATGGCTACACCTTC
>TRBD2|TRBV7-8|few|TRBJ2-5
CASRYNLGTTQETQYF
TGTGCCAGCAGGTACAATCTCGGGACTACTCAAGAGACCCAGTACTTC
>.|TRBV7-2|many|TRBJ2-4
CASSFSSGSYIQYF
TGTGCCAGCAGCTTCTCTTCCGGGAGTTACATTCAGTACTTC
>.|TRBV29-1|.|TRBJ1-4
CSGSREGKLFF
TGCAGCGGATCCAGGGAGGGAAAACTGTTTTTT
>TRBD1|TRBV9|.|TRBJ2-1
CASSVTGGPGNEQFF
TGTGCCAGCAGCGTTACAGGGGGCCCGGGCAATGAGCAGTTCTTC
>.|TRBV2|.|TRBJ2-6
CASTIIFNSGANVLTF
TGTGCCAGCACTATCATTTTCAACTCTGGGGCCAACGTCCTGACTTTC
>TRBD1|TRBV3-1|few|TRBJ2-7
CASSQVAGQGSYEQYF
TGTGCCAGCAGCCAAGTGGCGGGACAGGGCTCCTACGAGCAGTACTTC
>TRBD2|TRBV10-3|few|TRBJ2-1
CAISESSGLAGGKVNNEQFF
TGTGCCATCAGTGAGTCGTCGGGACTAGCGGGAGGGAAGGTGAACAATGAGCAGTTCTTC
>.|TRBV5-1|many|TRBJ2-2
CASSLQGGNTGELFF
TGCGCCAGCAGCTTGCAAGGGGGGAACACCGGGGAGCTGTTTTTT
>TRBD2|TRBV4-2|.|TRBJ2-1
CASSQEAGTTVYNEQFF
TGTGCCAGCAGCCAAGAAGCCGGGACTACCGTCTACAATGAGCAGTTCTTC
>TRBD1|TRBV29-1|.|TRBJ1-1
CSVEVPGGRGTEAFF
TGCAGCGTTGAAGTGCCAGGGGGGAGGGGCACTGAAGCTTTCTTT